The clone carrying this T cell receptor (beta chain) showed up many times. RNA transcripts served as the template for amplifying TCR beta CDR3 regions. During a first-round RT-PCR of the TCR CDR3, the HTBI primer set was used. MiXCR, run by TCRdb on the multiplex PCR reads, gives a single entry per CDR3 protein. The table lists some 740,000 distinct CDR3 sequences, less than 15% of them singletons. V was pared by 3 bases and J by 10 bases, with 9 bases between. The CDR3 contains 11 residues. CDR1 GTSNPN and CDR2 SVGIG come from the germline V gene (reference sequence). This sample is drawn from a study of T cells in Graves' hyperthyroidism and ophthalmopathy.

Sequenced sample: blood. The chain recombines TRBV30 with TRBJ1-4; the D gene is possibly TRBD1 (6 bases). This receptor was taken from a woman in her late teens or twenties with Graves' hyperthyroidism. CDR3 in DNA: TGTGCCTGGAGGGAGGGGGGAAAACTGTTTTTT. Translation: CAWREGGKLFF.